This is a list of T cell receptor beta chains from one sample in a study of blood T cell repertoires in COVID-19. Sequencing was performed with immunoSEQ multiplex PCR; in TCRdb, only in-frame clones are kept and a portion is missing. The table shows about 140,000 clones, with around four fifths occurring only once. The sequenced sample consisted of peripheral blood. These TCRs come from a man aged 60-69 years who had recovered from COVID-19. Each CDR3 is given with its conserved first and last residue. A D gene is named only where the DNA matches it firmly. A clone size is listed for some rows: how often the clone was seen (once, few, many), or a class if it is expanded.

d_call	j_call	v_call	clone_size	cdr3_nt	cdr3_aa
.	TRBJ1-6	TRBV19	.	TGTGCCAGTAGCGACACCTATAATTCACCCCTCCACTTT	CASSDTYNSPLHF
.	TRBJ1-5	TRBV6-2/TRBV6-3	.	TGTGCCAGCAGCTCGGGACTGGCAAATCAGCCCCAGCATTTT	CASSSGLANQPQHF
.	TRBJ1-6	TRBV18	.	TGTGCCAGCTCACCACTGGTCGGAGCCTCCTATAATTCACCCCTCCACTTT	CASSPLVGASYNSPLHF
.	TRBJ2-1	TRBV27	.	TGTGCCAGCAGTTTTCAGAGGGCCCCCTACAATGAGCAGTTCTTC	CASSFQRAPYNEQFF
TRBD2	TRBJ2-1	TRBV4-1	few	TGCGCCAGCAGCCAAGATCCACAAGCGGGGGGGGAGTTCTTC	CASSQDPQAGGEFF
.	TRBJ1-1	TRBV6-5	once	TGTGCCAGCAGTTTCGCTGTGCGGGGTAGCACTGAAGCTTTCTTT	CASSFAVRGSTEAFF
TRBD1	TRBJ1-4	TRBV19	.	TGTGCCAGTAGTATGCAGGGGGCAGACGAAAAACTGTTTTTT	CASSMQGADEKLFF
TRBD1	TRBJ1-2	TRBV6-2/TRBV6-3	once	TGTGCCAGCAGTTACACGGACAGGCACGGCTACACCTTC	CASSYTDRHGYTF
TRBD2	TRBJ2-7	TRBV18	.	TGTGCCAGCTCACCAAGTTCGACTAGCGGACAGTACTTC	CASSPSSTSGQYF
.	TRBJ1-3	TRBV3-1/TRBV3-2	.	TGTGCCAGCAGCCAAGGGGGCGGAATATCTCTTGGAAACACCATATATTTT	CASSQGGGISLGNTIYF
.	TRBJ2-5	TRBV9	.	TGTGCCAGCAGCGTCTCAGGGACAACTCAAGAGACCCAGTACTTC	CASSVSGTTQETQYF
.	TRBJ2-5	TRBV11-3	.	TGTGCCAGCAGCATCACAGGGCCGGGGCAAGAGACCCAGTACTTC	CASSITGPGQETQYF
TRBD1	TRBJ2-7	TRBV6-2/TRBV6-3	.	TGTGCCAGCAGTTGGGACAGGGGGCTGGGCGAGCAGTACTTC	CASSWDRGLGEQYF
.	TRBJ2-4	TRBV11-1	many	TGTGCCAGCAGCTTACAGGGGGCCAAAAACATTCAGTACTTC	CASSLQGAKNIQYF
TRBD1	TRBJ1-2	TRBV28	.	TGTGCCAGCAGTTCAATCGACAGGGGGTCCTATGGCTACACCTTC	CASSSIDRGSYGYTF
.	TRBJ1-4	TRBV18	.	TGTGCCAGCTCACCACTGGTCCGGGGGGGTGAAAAACTGTTTTTT	CASSPLVRGGEKLFF
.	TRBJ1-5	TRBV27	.	TGTGCCAGCAAACCTTTGGGGGCACGGGGGGGTCAGCCCCAGCATTTT	CASKPLGARGGQPQHF
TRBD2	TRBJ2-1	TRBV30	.	TGTGCCTGGAGTGTACTCGGGCGGGGGGGCGATGAGCAGTTCTTC	CAWSVLGRGGDEQFF
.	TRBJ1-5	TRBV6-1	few	TGTGCCAGCAGTTCGCAGGCATATAGCAATCAGCCCCAGCATTTT	CASSSQAYSNQPQHF
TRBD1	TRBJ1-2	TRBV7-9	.	TGTGCCAGCAGCTCAGATGCCGGGACAGGGTCCCCCTATGGCTACACCTTC	CASSSDAGTGSPYGYTF
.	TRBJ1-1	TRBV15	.	TGTGCCACCAGCAGAGGACAGTACACTGAAGCTTTCTTT	CATSRGQYTEAFF
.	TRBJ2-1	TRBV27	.	TGTGCCAGCAGTCTGGGACACCAAGGCAATGAGCAGTTCTTC	CASSLGHQGNEQFF
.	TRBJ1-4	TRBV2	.	TGTGCCAGCACTCCTAATGAAAAACTGTTTTTT	CASTPNEKLFF
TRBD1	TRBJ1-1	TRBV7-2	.	TGTGCCAGCAGTAAGGACAGGGTGAACACTGAAGCTTTCTTT	CASSKDRVNTEAFF
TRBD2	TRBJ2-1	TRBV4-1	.	TGCGCCAGCAGCCATTCCGGACTAGATGAGCAGTTCTTC	CASSHSGLDEQFF
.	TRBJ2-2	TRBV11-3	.	TGTGCCAGCAGCTTAGTCCCCGCAGGAAACACCGGGGAGCTGTTTTTT	CASSLVPAGNTGELFF
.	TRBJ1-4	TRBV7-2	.	TGTGCCAGCAGCTTAGGTGGGCTCGCGAATGAAAAACTGTTTTTT	CASSLGGLANEKLFF
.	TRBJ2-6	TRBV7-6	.	TGTGCCAGCAAGCCGGGGGTAGGGGCCAACGTCCTGACTTTC	CASKPGVGANVLTF
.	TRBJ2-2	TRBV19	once	TGTGCCAGTAACAGTGCGAACACCGGGGAGCTGTTTTTT	CASNSANTGELFF
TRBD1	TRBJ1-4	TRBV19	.	TGTGCCAGTAGTATAGGAGGGACAGATATAATGAGGAAACTGTTTTTT	CASSIGGTDIMRKLFF
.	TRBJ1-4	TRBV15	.	TGTGCCACCAGCATGGGAGGAAGAGATGGAGAAAAACTGTTTTTT	CATSMGGRDGEKLFF
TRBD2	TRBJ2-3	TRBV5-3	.	TGTGCCAGAAACCCGAACGGGAGGGATACGCAGTATTTT	CARNPNGRDTQYF
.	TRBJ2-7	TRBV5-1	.	TGCGCCAGCAGCCTGACATCGGACTACGAGCAGTACTTC	CASSLTSDYEQYF
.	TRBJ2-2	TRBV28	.	TGTGCCAGCGCGGAACCCAGGGGAGACACCGGGGAGCTGTTTTTT	CASAEPRGDTGELFF
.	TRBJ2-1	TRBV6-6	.	TGTGCCAGCAAAGAGGGAGTCAATGAGCAGTTCTTC	CASKEGVNEQFF
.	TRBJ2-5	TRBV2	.	TGTGCCAGCAGTGAATCGGTCCAAGAGACCCAGTACTTC	CASSESVQETQYF
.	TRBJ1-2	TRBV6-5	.	TGTGCCAGCTCCCGTGAGGGCACGGGTTATGGCTACACCTTC	CASSREGTGYGYTF
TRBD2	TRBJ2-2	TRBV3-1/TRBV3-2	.	TGTGCCAGCAGCCAAGAATTTAGCGGGGCTCGCGGGGAGCTGTTTTTT	CASSQEFSGARGELFF
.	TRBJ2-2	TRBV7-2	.	TGTGCCAGCAGCCTCCTCCCAGGGGGGCGATCGAGCGGGGAGCTGTTTTTT	CASSLLPGGRSSGELFF
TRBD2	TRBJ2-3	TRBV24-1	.	TGTGCCACTAGTAGCGGGGACACAGATACGCAGTATTTT	CATSSGDTDTQYF
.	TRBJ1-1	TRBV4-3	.	TGCGCCAGCAGCCAGTCTGACACTGAAGCTTTCTTT	CASSQSDTEAFF
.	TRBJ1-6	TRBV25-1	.	TGTGCCAGCAGAGGGGGTGGGAGCTCCTATAATTCACCCCTCCACTTT	CASRGGGSSYNSPLHF
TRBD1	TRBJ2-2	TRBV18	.	TGTGCCAGCCCATCCGGACAGGCGGGCACCGGGGAGCTGTTTTTT	CASPSGQAGTGELFF
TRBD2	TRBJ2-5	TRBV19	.	TGTGCCAGTAGTCCTCGACTAGCGATACTTAAAGAGACCCAGTACTTC	CASSPRLAILKETQYF
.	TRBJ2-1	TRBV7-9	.	TGTGCCAGCAGCTTAGGAGAAAGGCAGTTCTTC	CASSLGERQFF
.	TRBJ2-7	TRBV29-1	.	TGCAGCGCCGGACTATTCCCGGGCAAGCAGGGCTACGAGCAGTACTTC	CSAGLFPGKQGYEQYF
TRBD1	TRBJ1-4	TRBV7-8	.	TGTGCCAGCAACGAAGACAGGGGTGCAACTAATGAAAAACTGTTTTTT	CASNEDRGATNEKLFF
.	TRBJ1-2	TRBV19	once	TGTGCCAGTAGTATTGGGCCTGGAAGCAACTATGGCTACACCTTC	CASSIGPGSNYGYTF
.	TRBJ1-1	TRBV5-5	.	TGTGCCAGCAGCTGGGGCGGCGGGGGAACTGAAGCTTTCTTT	CASSWGGGGTEAFF
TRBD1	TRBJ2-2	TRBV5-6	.	TGTGCCAGCAGCTTGGCCGGGACAGGGGACTTAACCGGGGAGCTGTTTTTT	CASSLAGTGDLTGELFF
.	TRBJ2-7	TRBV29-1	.	TGCAGCGTTGAAGATTACACAGGCTACGAGCAGTACTTC	CSVEDYTGYEQYF
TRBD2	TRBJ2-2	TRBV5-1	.	TGCGCCAGCAGCTTTAGCGGGGATACCGGGGAGCTGTTTTTT	CASSFSGDTGELFF
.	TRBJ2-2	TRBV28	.	TGTGCCAGCACCATAGGGGCCTCAAGTGGCGGGGAGCTGTTTTTT	CASTIGASSGGELFF
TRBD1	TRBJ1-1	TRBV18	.	TGTGCCAGCACTGAGGGACAGGTGAACACTGAAGCTTTCTTT	CASTEGQVNTEAFF